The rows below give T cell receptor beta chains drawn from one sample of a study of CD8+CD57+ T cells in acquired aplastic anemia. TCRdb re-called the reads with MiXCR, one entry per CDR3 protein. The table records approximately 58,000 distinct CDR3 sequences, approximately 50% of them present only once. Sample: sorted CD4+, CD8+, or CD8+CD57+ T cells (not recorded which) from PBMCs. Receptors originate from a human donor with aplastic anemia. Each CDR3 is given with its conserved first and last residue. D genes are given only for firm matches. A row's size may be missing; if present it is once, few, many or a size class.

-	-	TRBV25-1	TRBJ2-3	CASSDYSTDTQYF	TGCGCCAGCAGTGATTATAGCACAGATACGCAGTATTTT
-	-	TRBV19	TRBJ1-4	CASKHRVAEKLFF	TGTGCCAGTAAGCACAGGGTGGCTGAAAAACTGTTTTTT
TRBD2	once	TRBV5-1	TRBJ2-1	CASRGLADNEQFF	TGCGCCAGCAGGGGACTAGCGGACAATGAGCAGTTCTTC
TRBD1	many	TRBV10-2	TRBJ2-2	CASRPRDSSNTGELFF	TGCGCCAGCAGACCCCGGGACAGCTCGAACACCGGGGAGCTGTTTTTT
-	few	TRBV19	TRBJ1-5	CASSISGVGNQPQHF	TGTGCCAGTAGTATATCAGGGGTAGGCAATCAGCCCCAGCATTTT
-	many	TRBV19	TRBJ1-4	CASSTQGTDEKLFF	TGTGCCAGTAGTACACAGGGAACGGATGAAAAACTGTTTTTT
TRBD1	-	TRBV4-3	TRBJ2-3	CASSHDRGTDTQYF	TGCGCCAGCAGCCACGACAGGGGCACAGATACGCAGTATTTT
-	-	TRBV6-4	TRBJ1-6	CASSYGAGPLHF	TGTGCCAGCAGTTATGGGGCTGGACCCCTCCACTTT
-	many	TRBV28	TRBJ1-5	CASSLSFQEEYSNQPQHF	TGTGCCAGCAGTTTAAGTTTCCAGGAGGAATATAGCAATCAGCCCCAGCATTTT
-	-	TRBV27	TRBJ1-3	CASQEGSGNTIHF	TGTGCCAGCCAAGAGGGCTCTGGAAACACCATACATTTT
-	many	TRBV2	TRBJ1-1	CATSNGWNTEAFF	TGTGCGACGTCGAATGGTTGGAACACTGAAGCTTTCTTT
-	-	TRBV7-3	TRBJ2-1	CASSLGTIELYNEQFF	TGTGCCAGCAGCTTAGGGACGATCGAGCTATACAATGAGCAGTTCTTC
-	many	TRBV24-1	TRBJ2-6	CATSDEGGPSGANVLTF	TGTGCCACCAGTGATGAGGGAGGCCCCTCTGGGGCCAACGTCCTGACTTTC
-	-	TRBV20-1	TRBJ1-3	CSARDGAGGNTIYF	TGCAGTGCTAGAGATGGAGCGGGGGGAAACACCATATATTTT
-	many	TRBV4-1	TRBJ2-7	CASSPETEAYEQYF	TGCGCCAGCAGCCCGGAAACTGAGGCTTACGAGCAGTACTTC
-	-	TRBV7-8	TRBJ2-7	CASSSLGGTSSYEQYF	TGTGCCAGCAGCTCCCTTGGGGGGACGAGCTCCTACGAGCAGTACTTC
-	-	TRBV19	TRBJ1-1	CASQTGTVTEAFF	TGTGCCAGCCAGACAGGTACGGTCACTGAAGCTTTCTTT
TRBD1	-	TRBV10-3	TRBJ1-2	CAIHRAAGQGSWWGYTF	TGTGCCATCCACCGGGCGGCAGGACAGGGCTCCTGGTGGGGCTACACCTTC
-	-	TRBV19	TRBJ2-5	CASSAGSAETQYF	TGTGCCAGTAGTGCCGGGTCGGCAGAGACCCAGTACTTC
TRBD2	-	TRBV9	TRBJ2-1	CASSVSLSGGYNEQFF	TGTGCCAGCAGCGTATCCTTGAGCGGGGGGTACAATGAGCAGTTCTTC
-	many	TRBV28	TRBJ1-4	CASSLWGRDEEKLFF	TGTGCCAGCAGTTTATGGGGCAGGGACGAAGAAAAACTGTTTTTT
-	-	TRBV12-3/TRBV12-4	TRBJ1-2	CASSPLRGYTF	TGTGCCAGCAGCCCCCTGCGTGGCTACACCTTC
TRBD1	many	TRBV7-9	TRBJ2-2	CASSPTGVTGELFF	TGTGCCAGCAGCCCAACAGGGGTCACCGGGGAGCTGTTTTTT
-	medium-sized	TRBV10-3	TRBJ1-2	CAISESQSGTNDGYTF	TGTGCCATCAGTGAGTCCCAATCCGGGACTAATGATGGCTACACCTTC
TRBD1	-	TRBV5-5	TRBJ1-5	CASSLRTGGDQPQHF	TGTGCCAGCAGCTTGCGGACAGGGGGCGATCAGCCCCAGCATTTT
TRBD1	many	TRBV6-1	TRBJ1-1	CASSEQAGGAVGTEAFF	TGTGCCAGCAGTGAACAGGCAGGGGGCGCGGTGGGTACTGAAGCTTTCTTT
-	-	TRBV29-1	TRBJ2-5	CSVGLLVGETQYF	TGCAGCGTTGGGTTGCTGGTGGGAGAGACCCAGTACTTC
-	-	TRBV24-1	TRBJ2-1	CATSVQDNEQFF	TGTGCCACCAGTGTGCAGGACAATGAGCAGTTCTTC
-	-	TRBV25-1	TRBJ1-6	CASSGGPSSPLHF	TGTGCCAGCAGTGGCGGACCTTCCTCACCCCTCCACTTT
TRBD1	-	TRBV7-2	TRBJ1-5	CASSISRQGHQPQHF	TGTGCCAGCAGCATCTCAAGACAGGGTCATCAGCCCCAGCATTTT
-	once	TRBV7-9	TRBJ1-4	CASSSAGHVNEKLFF	TGTGCCAGCAGTTCCGCGGGACACGTCAATGAAAAACTGTTTTTT
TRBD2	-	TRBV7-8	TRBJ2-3	CASSPQGGTDTQYF	TGTGCCAGCAGCCCCCAGGGAGGGACAGATACGCAGTATTTT
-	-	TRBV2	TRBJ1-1	CASSKSTDSLEAFF	TGTGCCAGCAGCAAAAGTACTGATAGTCTTGAAGCTTTCTTT
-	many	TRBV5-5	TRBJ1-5	CASSLDRNQPQHF	TGTGCCAGCAGCTTAGACAGGAATCAGCCCCAGCATTTT
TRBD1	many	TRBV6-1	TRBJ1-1	CASSEGTGFVTEAFF	TGTGCCAGCAGTGAAGGGACAGGGTTTGTCACTGAAGCTTTCTTT
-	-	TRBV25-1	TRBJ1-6	CASSEGRSNSPLHF	TGTGCCAGCAGTGAAGGGCGGAGTAATTCACCCCTCCACTTT
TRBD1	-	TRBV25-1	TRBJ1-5	CASSETGYNQPQHF	TGTGCCAGCAGTGAGACAGGGTACAATCAGCCCCAGCATTTT
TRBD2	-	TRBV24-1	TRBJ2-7	CATSDSGGGEAYEQYF	TGTGCCACCAGTGACAGCGGGGGGGGAGAGGCCTACGAGCAGTACTTC
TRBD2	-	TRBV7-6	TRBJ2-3	CASSLLGRTSGGLTRNTQYF	TGTGCCAGCAGCTTACTCGGGAGGACTAGCGGGGGCCTGACTAGGAATACGCAGTATTTT
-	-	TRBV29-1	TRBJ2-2	CSVSHRGTGELFF	TGCAGCGTCTCACACCGGGGGACCGGGGAGCTGTTTTTT
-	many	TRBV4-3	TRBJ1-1	CASSQERKTEAFF	TGCGCCAGCAGCCAAGAAAGGAAAACTGAAGCTTTCTTT